This T cell receptor (beta chain) was recovered during a study of cytomegalovirus exposure and HLA in healthy donors. Study-level information: Counted in an early data release were tens of millions of unique TCRs from HLA-typed donors. Notes on the study in general: In a later analysis, at a false discovery rate of 0.05, approximately 15,000 TCR beta sequences matched HLA alleles.

Among the donors, all were healthy bone marrow donors. Although they were nominally healthy when sampled, donors likely had unrecorded immune exposures. This CDR3 comprises 13 residues. V shed 4 bases and J 7 bases; nucleotides not matched to a gene: 5. The germline V gene encodes CDR1 SGHDT and CDR2 YYEEEE. The count of this clone is one. Its antigen is not known. The PCR contained 60 Vbeta and 13 Jbeta primers. Here immunoSEQ multiplex PCR was the method, and the copy in TCRdb shows in-frame clones only, minus some. The table shows fewer than 150,000 clones, with approximately 70% occurring only once.

This TCR was recovered from a woman aged 30 to 39 in good health and CMV-seronegative. The sequenced sample consisted of PBMCs. The chain uses TRBV5-6 and TRBJ1-2; 9 positions agree with TRBD1. The CDR3 coding sequence is TGTGCCAGCAGCCTTGACAGGGGGGCTGGCTACACCTTC. Translation: CASSLDRGAGYTF.